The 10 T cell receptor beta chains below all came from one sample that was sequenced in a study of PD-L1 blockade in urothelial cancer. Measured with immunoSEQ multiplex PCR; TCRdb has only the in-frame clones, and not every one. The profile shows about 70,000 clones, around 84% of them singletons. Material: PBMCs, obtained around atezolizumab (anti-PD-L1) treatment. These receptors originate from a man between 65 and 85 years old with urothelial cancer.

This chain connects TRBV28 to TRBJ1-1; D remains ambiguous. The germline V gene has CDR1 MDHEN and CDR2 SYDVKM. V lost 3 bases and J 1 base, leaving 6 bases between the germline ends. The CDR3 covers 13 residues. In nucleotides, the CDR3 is TGTGCCAGCAGTTTCGTGTCGAACACTGAAGCTTTCTTT. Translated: CASSFVSNTEAFF.

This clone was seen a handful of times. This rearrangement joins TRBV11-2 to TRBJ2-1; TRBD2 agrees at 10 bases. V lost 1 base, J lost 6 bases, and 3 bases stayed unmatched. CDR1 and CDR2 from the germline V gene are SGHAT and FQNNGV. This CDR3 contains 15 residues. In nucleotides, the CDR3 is TGTGCCAGCAGCTTAGGGACTAGCGGAGTCAATGAGCAGTTCTTC. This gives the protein CASSLGTSGVNEQFF.

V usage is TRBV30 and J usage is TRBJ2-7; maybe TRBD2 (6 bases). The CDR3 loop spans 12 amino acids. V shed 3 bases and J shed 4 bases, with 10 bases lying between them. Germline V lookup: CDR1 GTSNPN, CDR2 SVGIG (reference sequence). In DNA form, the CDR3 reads TGTGCCTGGAGCGGGAGTGCTTACGAGCAGTACTTC. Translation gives CAWSGSAYEQYF.

In nucleotides, the CDR3 is TGTGCCAGCAGTGCAGCGGGAGGTGGGACCTACGAGCAGTACTTC. It encodes CASSAAGGGTYEQYF. The chain has TRBV6-1 and TRBJ2-7; 9 bases match TRBD2. Germline assignment: CDR1 MNHNS and CDR2 SASEGT. J lost 2 bases, V lost 4 bases, and 6 bases had no gene match. The CDR3 length is 15 residues.

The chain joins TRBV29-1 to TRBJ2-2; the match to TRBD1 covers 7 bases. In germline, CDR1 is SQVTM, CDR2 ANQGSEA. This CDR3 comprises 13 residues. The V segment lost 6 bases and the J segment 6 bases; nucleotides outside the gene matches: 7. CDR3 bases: TGCAGCGTGAACCCAACAGGGGCCGGGGAGCTGTTTTTT. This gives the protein CSVNPTGAGELFF.

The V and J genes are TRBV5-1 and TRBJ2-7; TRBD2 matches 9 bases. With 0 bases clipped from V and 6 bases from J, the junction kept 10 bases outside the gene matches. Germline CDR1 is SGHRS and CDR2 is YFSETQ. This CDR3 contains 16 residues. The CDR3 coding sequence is TGCGCCAGCAGCTTGGCCCCGGCGGGAGGGCCCGGCGAGCAGTACTTC. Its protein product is CASSLAPAGGPGEQYF.

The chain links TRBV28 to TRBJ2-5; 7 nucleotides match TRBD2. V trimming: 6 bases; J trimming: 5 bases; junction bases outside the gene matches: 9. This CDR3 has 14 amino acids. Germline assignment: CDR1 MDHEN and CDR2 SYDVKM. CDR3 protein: CASSLALGGETQYF. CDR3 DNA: TGTGCCAGCAGCTTAGCGTTGGGGGGGGAGACCCAGTACTTC.

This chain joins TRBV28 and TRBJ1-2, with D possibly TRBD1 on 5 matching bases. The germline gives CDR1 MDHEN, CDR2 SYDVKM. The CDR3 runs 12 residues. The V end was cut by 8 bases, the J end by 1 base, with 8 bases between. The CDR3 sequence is CASRDSNYGYTF. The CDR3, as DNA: TGTGCCAGCCGCGACAGTAACTATGGCTACACCTTC.

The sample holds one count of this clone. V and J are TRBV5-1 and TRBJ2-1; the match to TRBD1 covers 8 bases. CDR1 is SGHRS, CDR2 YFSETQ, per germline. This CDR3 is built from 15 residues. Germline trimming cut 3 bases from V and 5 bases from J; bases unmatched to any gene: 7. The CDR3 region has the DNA TGCGCCAGCAGCTCGACAGGGGCCGAGAACAATGAGCAGTTCTTC. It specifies CASSSTGAENNEQFF.

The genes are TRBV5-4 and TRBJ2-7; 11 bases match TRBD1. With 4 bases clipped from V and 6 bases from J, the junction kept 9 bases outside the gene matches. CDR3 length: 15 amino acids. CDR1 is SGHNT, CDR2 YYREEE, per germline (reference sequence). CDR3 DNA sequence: TGTGCCAGCAGCCGGTCGGGACAGGGGGGGGTCGAGCAGTACTTC. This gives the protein CASSRSGQGGVEQYF. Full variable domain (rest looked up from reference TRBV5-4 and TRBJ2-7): ETGVTQSPTHLIKTRGQQVTLRCSSQSGHNTVSWYQQALGQGPQFIFQYYREEENGRGNFPPRFSGLQFPNYSSELNVNALELDDSALYLCASSRSGQGGVEQYFGPGTRLTVT.